This T cell receptor beta chain derives from a study of T cells in Graves' hyperthyroidism and ophthalmopathy. Overall study context: At the time of initial diagnosis and before any treatment, peripheral blood was collected. Study results and limitations: Among clonotypes expanded in thyroid above 0.001, most were also found in blood.

Germline V CDR1 and CDR2: MNHEY, SMNVEV (reference sequence). The length of the CDR3 is 14 residues. The V segment lost 5 bases and the J segment 6 bases; nucleotides outside the gene matches: 10. This clonotype came up many times. Its antigen is not identified. From RNA transcripts, TCR beta CDR3 regions were amplified. TCR CDR3 regions were first amplified by RT-PCR with HTBI primers. TCRdb reanalysed the multiplex PCR reads using MiXCR and keeps one entry per CDR3 protein. The sample records about 610,000 distinct CDR3 sequences, roughly 15% being singletons. Diagnosis relied on clinical symptoms, serum thyroxine and TRAb, thyroid ultrasound and orbital computed tomography.

This chain links TRBV27 with TRBJ2-7; TRBD2 agrees at 7 bases. The specimen was blood. This receptor was identified in a middle-aged woman with Graves' ophthalmopathy. CDR3: CASSKAGSMIEQYF. The DNA of the CDR3 is TGTGCCAGCAGTAAAGCGGGATCGATGATCGAGCAGTACTTC.